The 10 T cell receptor beta chains presented below share a single source sample, sequenced in a study of blood T cell repertoires in COVID-19 (TCRdb year 2020). The library was made by the immunoSEQ multiplex PCR assay. TCRdb mirrors the immuneACCESS table, restricted to in-frame sequences. Some clones are absent from its copies; in checked studies, under half trace to an unresolved V gene, and the reason for the others is unknown. The sample table shows tens of thousands of clones, and 80% are seen once. In total, the top ten clones hold 10% of the sample. What was sequenced was peripheral blood. Receptor source: a woman between 65 and 79 years old with acute or convalescent COVID-19.

This clone came up once. This chain joins TRBV6-2 or TRBV6-3 and TRBJ2-6, with 9 positions matching TRBD1. Trimming took 2 bases from V and 0 from J; bases not matched to a gene: 5. The CDR3 is 18 amino acids. Germline assignment: CDR1 MNHEY and CDR2 SVGEGT. In DNA, the CDR3 is TGTGCCAGCAGTTACGGGACAGGGCGTACCTCTGGGGCCAACGTCCTGACTTTC. It yields the protein CASSYGTGRTSGANVLTF.

The chain recombines TRBV3-1 (or the pseudogene TRBV3-2) with TRBJ1-2; D is perhaps TRBD1 (5 bases). The ends were cut back, 0 bases at V and 4 bases at J, with 9 bases in the middle. The germline CDR1 and CDR2 sequences are LGHDT and YNNKEL (reference sequence). The CDR3 totals 14 residues. The CDR3 nucleotides read TGTGCCAGCAGCCAAGATAGGGGAATCTATGGCTACACCTTC. Protein: CASSQDRGIYGYTF.

The chain recombines TRBV5-6 with TRBJ2-1, with TRBD2 matching 9 bases. The germline V gene encodes CDR1 SGHDT and CDR2 YYEEEE. The CDR3 is 14 residues long. The J segment lost 14 bases and the V segment lost 4 bases, leaving 13 bases of the junction unmatched. This CDR3 reads CASSPSRRGGSEFF. Here the CDR3 DNA reads TGTGCCAGCAGCCCCTCCAGGCGGGGGGGTTCTGAGTTCTTC.

V is TRBV27 and J is TRBJ1-1, with D hard to call. V lost 2 bases and J 8 bases, leaving 9 bases between the germline ends. Germline V CDR1 and CDR2: MNHEY, SMNVEV (reference sequence). The CDR3 has 12 residues. CDR3 nucleotide sequence: TGTGCCAGCAGTTTAATCGGGGAAGAAGCTTTCTTT. Protein sequence: CASSLIGEEAFF.

The genes are TRBV28 and TRBJ1-1, with 10 bases lining up with TRBD1. With 8 bases clipped from V and 6 bases from J, the junction kept 12 bases outside the gene matches. The CDR3 loop spans 15 amino acids. Germline CDR1 is MDHEN and CDR2 is SYDVKM. The DNA of the CDR3 is TGTGCCAGCGGTCAGGAAGGACAGGGGGTTCCTGAAGCTTTCTTT. Protein sequence: CASGQEGQGVPEAFF.

The chain has TRBV3-1 (or the pseudogene TRBV3-2) and TRBJ1-4; D gene ambiguous. The CDR3 length is 16 residues. Germline CDR1 reads LGHDT; CDR2 reads YNNKEL (reference sequence). Trimming left V 4 bases short and J 2 bases short, with 14 bases between. Here the CDR3 DNA reads TGTGCCAGCAGCCTGGGCGCTGGAAATACTAATGAAAAACTGTTTTTT. This translates into CASSLGAGNTNEKLFF.

This clone has just a few counts. The V gene is TRBV6-5, the J gene TRBJ2-2, with 13 nucleotides matching TRBD2. The V gene end was trimmed by 8 bases and the J gene end by 6 bases; junction bases not matched to a gene: 6. CDR1 is MNHEY, CDR2 SVGAGI, per germline. The CDR3 runs to 15 residues. The CDR3 protein is CASEGLAGFAGELFF. The CDR3 nucleotides are TGTGCCAGCGAGGGACTAGCGGGATTCGCCGGGGAGCTGTTTTTT.

This clone was recorded a few times. One end of the junction does not line up with germline, which may come from a read error. The chain couples TRBV6-2 or TRBV6-3 to TRBJ2-7; 10 bases line up with TRBD2. The CDR3 spans 14 residues. The germline gives CDR1 MNHEY, CDR2 SVGEGT. Here the CDR3 reads CASGRAASGSDGHF. CDR3 DNA: TGTGCCAGCGGCCGTGCGGCTAGCGGGAGTGATGGGCACTTC.

This clone is a singleton in its sample. This chain connects TRBV6-2 or TRBV6-3 to TRBJ2-7, with 7 bases that match TRBD1. The germline gives CDR1 MNHEY, CDR2 SVGEGT. Trimming at V came to 0 bases and at J to 2 bases, leaving 7 bases not matched to a gene. CDR3 length: 16 residues. CDR3 sequence: CASSYSRARGTYEQYF. CDR3 DNA sequence: TGTGCCAGCAGTTACTCGAGGGCCAGGGGGACCTACGAGCAGTACTTC.

The chain employs TRBV7-2 and TRBJ2-4; possible D gene TRBD1, 5 bases. Trimming removed 1 base from V and 0 bases from J, with 10 bases in between. The CDR3 is 16 residues long. Germline CDR1 and CDR2: SGHTA and FQGNSA. CDR3: CASSLGQTLAKNIQYF. The CDR3 nucleotides read TGTGCCAGCAGCTTAGGACAGACTCTAGCCAAAAACATTCAGTACTTC.